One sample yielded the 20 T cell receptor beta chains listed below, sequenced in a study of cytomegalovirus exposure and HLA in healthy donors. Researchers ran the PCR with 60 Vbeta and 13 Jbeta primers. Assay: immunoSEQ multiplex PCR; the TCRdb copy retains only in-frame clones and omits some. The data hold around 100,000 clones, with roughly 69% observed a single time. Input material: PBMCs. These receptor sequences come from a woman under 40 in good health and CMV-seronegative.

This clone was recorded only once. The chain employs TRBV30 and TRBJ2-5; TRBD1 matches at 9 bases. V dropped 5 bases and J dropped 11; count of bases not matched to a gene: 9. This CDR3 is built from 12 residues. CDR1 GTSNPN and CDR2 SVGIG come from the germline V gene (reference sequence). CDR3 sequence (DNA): TGTGCCTGGGGGACAGGGCTGAATTGGCAGTACTTC. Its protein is CAWGTGLNWQYF.

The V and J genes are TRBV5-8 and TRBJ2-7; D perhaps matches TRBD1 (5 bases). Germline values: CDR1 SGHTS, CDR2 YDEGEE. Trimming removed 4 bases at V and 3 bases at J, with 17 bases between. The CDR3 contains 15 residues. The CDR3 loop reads CASSHGPDTGYEQYF. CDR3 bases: TGTGCCAGCAGCCACGGGCCGGACACGGGCTACGAGCAGTACTTC.

The CDR3 here is CASSVGTSGTLLGYEQYF. Written as DNA, the CDR3 is TGCGCCAGCAGCGTCGGGACTAGCGGGACCCTGCTCGGTTACGAGCAGTACTTC. The V gene is TRBV5-1, the J gene TRBJ2-7, with 13 bases that match TRBD2. The germline V gene has CDR1 SGHRS and CDR2 YFSETQ. The CDR3 contains 18 residues. V lost 4 bases to trimming and J lost 4 bases; unmatched junction nucleotides: 14.

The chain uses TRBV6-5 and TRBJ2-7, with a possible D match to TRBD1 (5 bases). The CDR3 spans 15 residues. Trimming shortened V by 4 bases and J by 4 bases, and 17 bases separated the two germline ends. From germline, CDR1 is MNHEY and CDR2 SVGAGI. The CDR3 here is CASSFLWQGIYEQYF. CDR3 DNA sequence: TGTGCCAGCAGTTTTCTATGGCAGGGTATTTACGAGCAGTACTTC.

CDR3 coding DNA: TGTGCCAGCAGCCCCCACTACAATGAGCAGTTCTTC. Translation: CASSPHYNEQFF. This chain connects TRBV5-6 to TRBJ2-1; D unclear. The germline V and J ends were trimmed by 4 bases and 3 bases, with 5 bases remaining between them. The germline gives CDR1 SGHDT, CDR2 YYEEEE. This CDR3 has 12 amino acids. Variable domain in full (rest from reference TRBV5-6 and TRBJ2-1): DAGVTQSPTHLIKTRGQQVTLRCSPKSGHDTVSWYQQALGQGPQFIFQYYEEEERQRGNFPDRFSGHQFPNYSSELNVNALLLGDSALYLCASSPHYNEQFFGPGTRLTVL.

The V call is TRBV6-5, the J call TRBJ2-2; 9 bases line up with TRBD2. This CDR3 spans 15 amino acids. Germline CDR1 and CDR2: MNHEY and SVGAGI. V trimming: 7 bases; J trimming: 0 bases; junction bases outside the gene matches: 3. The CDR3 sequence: CASNLAGTNTGELFF. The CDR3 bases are TGTGCCAGCAACCTAGCGGGAACGAACACCGGGGAGCTGTTTTTT.

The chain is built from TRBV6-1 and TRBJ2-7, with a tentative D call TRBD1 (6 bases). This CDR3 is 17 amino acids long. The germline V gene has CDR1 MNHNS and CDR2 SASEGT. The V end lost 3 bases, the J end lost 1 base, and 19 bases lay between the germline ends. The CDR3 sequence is CASSEYYPGTLSYEQYF. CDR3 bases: TGTGCCAGCAGTGAGTATTATCCCGGGACACTGTCCTACGAGCAGTACTTC.

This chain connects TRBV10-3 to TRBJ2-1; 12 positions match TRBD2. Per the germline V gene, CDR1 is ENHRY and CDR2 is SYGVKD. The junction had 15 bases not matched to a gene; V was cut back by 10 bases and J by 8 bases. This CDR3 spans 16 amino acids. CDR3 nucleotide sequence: TGTGCCACCACCCCCAACCTAGCGGGAGGGCCCTATGAGCAGTTCTTC. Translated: CATTPNLAGGPYEQFF.

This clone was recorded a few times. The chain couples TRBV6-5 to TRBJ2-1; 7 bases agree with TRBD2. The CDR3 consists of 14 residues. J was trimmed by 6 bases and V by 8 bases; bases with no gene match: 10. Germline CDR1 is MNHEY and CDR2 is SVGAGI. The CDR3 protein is CASWAGVRGNEQFF. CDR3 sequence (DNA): TGTGCCAGCTGGGCGGGAGTTCGGGGCAATGAGCAGTTCTTC.

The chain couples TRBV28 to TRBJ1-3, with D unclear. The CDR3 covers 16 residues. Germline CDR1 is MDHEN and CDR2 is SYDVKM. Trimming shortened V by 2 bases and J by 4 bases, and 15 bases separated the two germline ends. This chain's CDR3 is CASSLPEGGSGNTIYF. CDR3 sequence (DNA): TGTGCCAGCAGTTTACCTGAGGGAGGCTCAGGAAACACCATATATTTT.

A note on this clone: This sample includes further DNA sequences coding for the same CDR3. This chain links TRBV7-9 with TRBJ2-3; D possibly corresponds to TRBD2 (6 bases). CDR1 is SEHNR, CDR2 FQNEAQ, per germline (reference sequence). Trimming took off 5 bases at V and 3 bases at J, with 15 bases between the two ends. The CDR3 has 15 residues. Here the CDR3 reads CASSPPGVSTDTQYF. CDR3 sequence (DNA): TGTGCCAGCAGCCCTCCGGGAGTCAGTACAGATACGCAGTATTTT.

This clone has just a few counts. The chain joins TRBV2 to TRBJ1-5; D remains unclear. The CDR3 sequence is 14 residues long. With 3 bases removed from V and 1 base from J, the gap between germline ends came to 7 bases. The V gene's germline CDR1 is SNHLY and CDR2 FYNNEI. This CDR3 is CASSEVESNQPQHF. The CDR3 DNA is TGTGCCAGCAGTGAGGTGGAGAGCAATCAGCCCCAGCATTTT.

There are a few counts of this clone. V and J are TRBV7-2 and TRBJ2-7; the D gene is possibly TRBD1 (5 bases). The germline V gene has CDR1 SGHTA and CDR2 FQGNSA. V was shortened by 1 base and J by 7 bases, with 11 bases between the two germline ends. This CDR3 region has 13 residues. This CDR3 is CASSLVPGWEQYF. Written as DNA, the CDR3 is TGTGCCAGCAGCTTAGTACCAGGGTGGGAGCAGTACTTC. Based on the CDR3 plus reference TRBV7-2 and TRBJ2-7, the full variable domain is GAGVSQSPSNKVTEKGKDVELRCDPISGHTALYWYRQSLGQGLEFLIYFQGNSAPDKSGLPSDRFSAERTGGSVSTLTIQRTQQEDSAVYLCASSLVPGWEQYFGPGTRLTVT.

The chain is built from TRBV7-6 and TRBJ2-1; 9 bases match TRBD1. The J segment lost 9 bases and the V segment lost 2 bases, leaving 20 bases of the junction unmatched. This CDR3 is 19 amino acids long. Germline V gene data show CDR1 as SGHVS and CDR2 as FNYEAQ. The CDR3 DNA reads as TGTGCCAGCAGCTTACCGACGGGCCCAATACAGGGGGCACTTGGTGAGCAGTTCTTC. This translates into CASSLPTGPIQGALGEQFF.

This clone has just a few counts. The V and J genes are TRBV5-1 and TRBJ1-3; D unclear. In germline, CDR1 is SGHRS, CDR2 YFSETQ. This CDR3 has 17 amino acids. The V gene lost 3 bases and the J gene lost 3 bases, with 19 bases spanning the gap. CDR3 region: CASSSGEGYFGGNTIYF. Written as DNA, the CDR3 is TGCGCCAGCAGCTCTGGCGAGGGATACTTTGGTGGAAACACCATATATTTT.

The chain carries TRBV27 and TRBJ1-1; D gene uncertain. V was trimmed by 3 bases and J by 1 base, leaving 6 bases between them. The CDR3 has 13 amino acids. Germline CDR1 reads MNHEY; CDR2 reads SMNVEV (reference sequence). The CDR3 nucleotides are TGTGCCAGCAGTTTCGTCGGGAACACTGAAGCTTTCTTT. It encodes CASSFVGNTEAFF.

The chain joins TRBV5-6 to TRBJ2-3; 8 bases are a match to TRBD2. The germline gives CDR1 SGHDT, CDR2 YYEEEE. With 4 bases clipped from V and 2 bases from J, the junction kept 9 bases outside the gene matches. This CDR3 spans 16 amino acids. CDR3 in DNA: TGTGCCAGCAGCGCCAAACTAGCGGACTTCACAGATACGCAGTATTTT. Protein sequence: CASSAKLADFTDTQYF.

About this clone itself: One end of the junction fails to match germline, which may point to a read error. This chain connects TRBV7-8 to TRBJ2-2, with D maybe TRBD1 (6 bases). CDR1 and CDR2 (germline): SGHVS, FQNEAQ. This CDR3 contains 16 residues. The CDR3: CASSLEGQTNTGELFF. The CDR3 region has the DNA TGTGCCAGCAGTTTAGAGGGACAAACGAACACCGGGGAGCTGTTTTTT.

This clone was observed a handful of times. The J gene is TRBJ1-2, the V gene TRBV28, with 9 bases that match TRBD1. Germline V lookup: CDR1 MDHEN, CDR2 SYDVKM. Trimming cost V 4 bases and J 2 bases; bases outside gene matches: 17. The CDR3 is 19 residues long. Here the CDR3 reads CASSSPPYKGQGRNYGYTF. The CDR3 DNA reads TGTGCCAGCAGTTCTCCACCCTACAAGGGACAGGGACGAAACTATGGCTACACCTTC.

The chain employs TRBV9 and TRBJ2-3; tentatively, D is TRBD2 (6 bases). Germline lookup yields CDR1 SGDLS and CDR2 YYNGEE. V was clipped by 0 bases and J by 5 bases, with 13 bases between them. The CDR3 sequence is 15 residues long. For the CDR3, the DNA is TGTGCCAGCAGCGTAGGGACTACCCGGGTAGATACGCAGTATTTT. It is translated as CASSVGTTRVDTQYF.